Sequencing of this T cell receptor (beta chain) was carried out in a study of T-cell reconstitution after alpha-beta-depleted transplantation in children. Whole-study results and caveats: Some patients' high day-60 TCRbeta diversity was traced to surviving recipient T cells and thymic progenitors. T-cell counts and diversity were attributed mostly to newly produced T cells one year after transplant. The origin of alpha-beta T cells about two months after transplant was reportedly several hundred expanded graft clones.

The CDR3 runs 13 residues. After removal of 10 bases from V and 5 bases from J, the junction contained 6 bases not matched to a gene. Per the germline V gene, CDR1 is WSHSY and CDR2 is SAAADI. Unique molecular identifiers tagged the TCRbeta library. From the PCR reads, TCRdb called clonotypes with MiXCR, one entry per CDR3 protein. The sample includes 550,000 to 600,000 distinct CDR3 sequences, about 23% seen only once; the top ten take over 12%. For this clonotype: The antigen is not known.

J is TRBJ2-3 and V is TRBV10-2; 10 nucleotides align to TRBD1. This receptor was obtained from a boy under two years old who had a stem cell transplant for acute myeloid leukemia, so the T cells may come from the graft donor. The specimen was PBMCs, mostly from graft donor cells, collected 360 days after TCRalphabeta/CD19-depleted stem cell transplant. The CDR3 nucleotides read TGCGCCACCCTCGGGACAGGGGTAGATACGCAGTATTTT. Its translation is CATLGTGVDTQYF.